This note documents a single T cell receptor (beta chain) sequence. Its specificity is not known. The material for each subset, its genomic DNA, was split evenly across several immunoSEQ plates. Produced via immunoSEQ multiplex PCR; TCRdb's table is partial and in-frame only. Of about 1.1 million clones detected, around three quarters appear once; the ten largest clones hold 0.7% to 0.95%. Trimming removed 4 bases from V and 2 bases from J, with 13 bases in between. The CDR3 runs 15 residues. Germline lookup yields CDR1 SGHRS and CDR2 YFSETQ. The sample belongs to a study of shared clonotypes between healthy human individuals. Study-wide background: Each donor had three CD4 naive, three CD4 memory, two CD8 naive and one CD8 memory plate. Study findings and constraints: Among the subsets, naive ones generally showed larger estimated richness than memory ones. Among a handful of donors, around 5% of naive CD4 clonotypes were found in common.

The receptor was derived from a man aged 18 to 29 in good health. Some clones in this sample may be carry-over from other donors' samples. Sequencing was carried out using memory CD4+ T cells from PBMCs. Described subset: CD45RA-negative fraction. The chain couples TRBV5-1 to TRBJ1-5, with D perhaps TRBD1 (5 bases). The CDR3 region is CASSEGAGGNQPQHF. The CDR3 nucleotides read TGCGCCAGCAGCGAAGGGGCGGGCGGCAATCAGCCCCAGCATTTT.